This T cell receptor beta chain was obtained from a study of cytomegalovirus exposure and HLA in healthy donors. Study results and limitations: Researchers reported in a later analysis that a missense DCLRE1C variant was tied to TCR beta V- and J-gene trimming.

Deletions cut 6 bases from V and 0 bases from J, with 6 bases between. Germline V lookup: CDR1 MDHEN, CDR2 SYDVKM. CDR3 length: 13 amino acids. To note about this clone: Its antigen remains unidentified.

PCR involved 60 Vbeta and 13 Jbeta primers. Produced via immunoSEQ multiplex PCR; TCRdb's table is partial and in-frame only. The sample yields around 53,000 clones, 65% to 85% seen once. Material for sequencing was PBMCs. The V and J genes are TRBV28 and TRBJ1-3; the D gene is possibly TRBD1 (6 bases). The TCR was taken from a man younger than 35 in good health and CMV-seronegative. The CDR3 protein is CASRQGSGNTIYF. In nucleotides, the CDR3 is TGTGCCAGCAGACAGGGCTCTGGAAACACCATATATTTT.